Below, 16 T cell receptor beta chains from the same sample are listed, as sequenced in a study of cytomegalovirus exposure and HLA in healthy donors. This PCR relied on a set of 60 Vbeta primers and 13 Jbeta primers. The table came from immunoSEQ multiplex PCR; TCRdb's copy has only in-frame clones and leaves some out. The sample shows some 250,000 clones, about 80% of them seen only once. The material sequenced was PBMCs. These receptors originate from a woman aged 40 to 50 in good health and CMV-seropositive.

Note on this clone: This sample includes further DNA sequences coding for the same CDR3. The V call is TRBV4-3, the J call TRBJ2-3, with D perhaps TRBD2 (6 bases). Trimming stripped 0 bases from V and 2 bases from J, with 9 bases between. CDR3 length equals 15 residues. Germline loops: CDR1 LGHNA, CDR2 YSLEER. The CDR3 DNA is TGCGCCAGCAGCCAAGATGGAGGGTACACAGATACGCAGTATTTT. This sequence encodes CASSQDGGYTDTQYF.

This clone was seen a handful of times. This sequence joins TRBV5-4 and TRBJ1-4; D not resolved. CDR1 and CDR2 (germline): SGHNT, YYREEE (reference sequence). The CDR3 loop spans 13 amino acids. V dropped 0 bases and J dropped 4 bases, with 4 bases sitting between them. CDR3 sequence: CASSLDSNEKLFF. In DNA, the CDR3 is TGTGCCAGCAGCTTGGACAGTAATGAAAAACTGTTTTTT. The full variable domain, with the rest looked up from reference TRBV5-4 and TRBJ1-4, is ETGVTQSPTHLIKTRGQQVTLRCSSQSGHNTVSWYQQALGQGPQFIFQYYREEENGRGNFPPRFSGLQFPNYSSELNVNALELDDSALYLCASSLDSNEKLFFGSGTQLSVL.

The chain recombines TRBV6-5 with TRBJ1-2; no reliable D call. The CDR3 runs to 13 residues. Germline V gives CDR1 MNHEY, CDR2 SVGAGI. V lost 0 bases to trimming and J lost 6 bases, with 8 bases between them. The DNA for the CDR3 is TGTGCCAGCAGTTACTCGGCGGTGGATGGCTACACCTTC. Translation: CASSYSAVDGYTF.

V and J are TRBV7-2 and TRBJ2-1, with 7 nucleotides matching TRBD1. V lost 4 bases, J lost 0 bases, and 12 bases stayed unmatched. The germline V gene encodes CDR1 SGHTA and CDR2 FQGNSA. This CDR3 spans 18 amino acids. This chain's CDR3 is CASSSFYRGMSSYNEQFF. CDR3 nucleotides: TGTGCCAGCAGCTCTTTTTACAGGGGAATGAGCTCCTACAATGAGCAGTTCTTC.

The chain couples TRBV29-1 to TRBJ1-5, with unresolved D. Germline V gives CDR1 SQVTM, CDR2 ANQGSEA. Trimming pared 4 bases from V and 0 bases from J, leaving 7 bases between. The CDR3 is 13 amino acids. For the CDR3, the DNA is TGCAGCGTTGGCGGAAATAGCAATCAGCCCCAGCATTTT. Its translation is CSVGGNSNQPQHF.

V usage is TRBV30 and J usage is TRBJ1-2, with D perhaps TRBD1 (6 bases). The CDR3 is 11 residues long. Per the germline V gene, CDR1 is GTSNPN and CDR2 is SVGIG (reference sequence). Trimming removed 2 bases from V and 7 bases from J, with 8 bases in between. CDR3 residues: CAWSYRVGYTF. CDR3 bases: TGTGCCTGGAGTTACAGGGTTGGCTACACCTTC.

V usage is TRBV19 and J usage is TRBJ1-2; 12 nucleotides agree with TRBD1. After removal of 5 bases from V and 5 bases from J, the junction contained 6 bases not matched to a gene. Germline CDR1 LNHDA, CDR2 SQIVND (reference sequence). The CDR3 has 15 residues. In nucleotides, the CDR3 is TGTGCCAGTAGTGTGGGGACAGGGGGCCGGTATGGCTACACCTTC. Its translation: CASSVGTGGRYGYTF. The entire variable domain, with the rest obtained from reference TRBV19 and TRBJ1-2, is as follows: DGGITQSPKYLFRKEGQNVTLSCEQNLNHDAMYWYRQDPGQGLRLIYYSQIVNDFQKGDIAEGYSVSREKKESFPLTVTSAQKNPTAFYLCASSVGTGGRYGYTFGSGTRLTVV.

The rearrangement joins TRBV28 to TRBJ2-7; 12 positions agree with TRBD2. Germline loops: CDR1 MDHEN, CDR2 SYDVKM. J lost 1 base, V lost 5 bases, and 9 bases had no gene match. The CDR3 is 17 amino acids. The CDR3: CASSTTGLAGRSYEQYF. The CDR3 DNA sequence: TGTGCCAGCAGTACAACTGGACTAGCGGGACGATCCTACGAGCAGTACTTC.

The chain couples TRBV19 to TRBJ2-5, with D possibly matching TRBD2 (5 bases). The V end lost 3 bases, the J end lost 10 bases, and 21 bases lay between the germline ends. CDR1 LNHDA and CDR2 SQIVND come from the germline V gene (reference sequence). CDR3 length: 15 residues. Here the CDR3 DNA reads TGTGCCAGTAGTATCCTCGCGGCGGGTGAAGAAGGCCAGTACTTC. This encodes CASSILAAGEEGQYF.

Note on this clone: Germline is not matched at one junction end, which may reflect a read error. The rearrangement uses TRBV7-9 and TRBJ1-1; 7 nucleotides line up with TRBD1. This CDR3 has 10 amino acids. Germline V CDR1 and CDR2: SEHNR, FQNEAQ (reference sequence). Here the CDR3 DNA reads TGTTCCAGCAGCGGCCGGGACAGTCATTTT. This sequence encodes CSSSGRDSHF.

The chain has TRBV19 and TRBJ1-4, with 7 bases identical to TRBD1. The CDR3 spans 15 residues. J was trimmed by 6 bases and V by 7 bases; bases with no gene match: 11. The V gene's germline CDR1 is LNHDA and CDR2 SQIVND (reference sequence). CDR3 region: CASTQLAGGDEKLFF. CDR3 sequence (DNA): TGTGCCAGTACTCAATTGGCAGGGGGAGATGAAAAACTGTTTTTT.

The count of this clone is one. Other DNA sequences within the sample encode an identical CDR3. The chain carries TRBV6-5 and TRBJ1-1, with a possible D match to TRBD1 (6 bases). The V end lost 0 bases, the J end lost 1 base, and 6 bases lay between the germline ends. In germline, CDR1 is MNHEY, CDR2 SVGAGI. The CDR3 has 14 residues. CDR3 in DNA: TGTGCCAGCAGTTACTCAGGGGGGAACACTGAAGCTTTCTTT. It is translated as CASSYSGGNTEAFF.

V usage is TRBV19 and J usage is TRBJ1-2; TRBD1 aligns across 8 bases. Germline-derived CDR1 and CDR2 are LNHDA and SQIVND (reference sequence). This CDR3 has 13 residues. Losses at the gene ends were 3 bases for V and 8 bases for J; bases not matched to a gene: 5. The DNA for the CDR3 is TGTGCCAGTAGTATCGGACAGGGTCGCGGCTACACCTTC. It specifies CASSIGQGRGYTF. The whole variable domain, filled in from reference TRBV19 and TRBJ1-2, reads DGGITQSPKYLFRKEGQNVTLSCEQNLNHDAMYWYRQDPGQGLRLIYYSQIVNDFQKGDIAEGYSVSREKKESFPLTVTSAQKNPTAFYLCASSIGQGRGYTFGSGTRLTVV.

The V and J genes are TRBV12-5 and TRBJ2-2; 8 bases are shared with TRBD1. The J segment lost 7 bases and the V segment lost 1 base, leaving 8 bases of the junction unmatched. This CDR3 has 16 amino acids. Germline values: CDR1 LGHNT, CDR2 FRNRAP. CDR3 sequence reads: CASGLDTRGRNGELFF. DNA of the CDR3: TGTGCTAGTGGTTTGGACACCAGGGGGCGGAACGGGGAGCTGTTTTTT.

The chain combines TRBV30 with TRBJ1-3; D uncertain. V lost 3 bases and J 0 bases, leaving 9 bases between the germline ends. CDR1 and CDR2 from the germline V gene are GTSNPN and SVGIG (reference sequence). The CDR3 has 14 residues. In DNA form, the CDR3 reads TGTGCCTGGAGGGAGAGCTCCTCTGGAAACACCATATATTTT. Translating it yields CAWRESSSGNTIYF.

This clone was seen only once. The genes are TRBV6-6 and TRBJ2-6; D not certain. Germline lookup yields CDR1 MNHNY and CDR2 SVGAGI (reference sequence). This CDR3 contains 14 residues. Trimming shortened V by 6 bases and J by 4 bases, and 10 bases separated the two germline ends. CDR3 in DNA: TGTGCCAGCAGCATCCCCGAGGGGGCCAACGTCCTGACTTTC. Its translation: CASSIPEGANVLTF.